Listed here are 23 T cell receptor beta chains from one sample, sequenced in a study of siplizumab effects on memory and regulatory T cells. Libraries were prepared by immunoSEQ multiplex PCR; TCRdb keeps only in-frame clonotypes and omits some of them. The table includes more than 85,000 clones, 91% detected once. Sequenced sample: CD4+ T cells sorted from blood. The receptors derive from a human donor in good health. Some clones in this sample may be carry-over from other donors' samples.

The chain combines TRBV6-5 with TRBJ1-1; the D is unclear. The CDR3 extends over 13 amino acids. V was shortened by 5 bases and J by 3 bases, with 10 bases between the two germline ends. The V gene's germline CDR1 is MNHEY and CDR2 SVGAGI. The CDR3 DNA follows: TGTGCCAGCAGTGGAAGGTCGGACACTGAAGCTTTCTTT. Translating gives CASSGRSDTEAFF.

The rearrangement joins TRBV7-3 to TRBJ2-3, with D maybe TRBD1 (6 bases). The CDR3 totals 17 residues. Germline-derived CDR1 and CDR2 are SGHTA and FQGTGA. The V end lost 0 bases, the J end lost 2 bases, and 15 bases lay between the germline ends. The CDR3 is CASSLTPSRGTTDTQYF. In nucleotides, the CDR3 is TGTGCCAGCAGCTTAACCCCGTCGAGGGGGACCACAGATACGCAGTATTTT.

The V gene is TRBV5-4, the J gene TRBJ2-3, with D hard to call. This CDR3 contains 12 residues. Trimming cost V 1 base and J 4 bases, with 4 bases left between them. Per the germline V gene, CDR1 is SGHNT and CDR2 is YYREEE (reference sequence). CDR3 residues: CASSLRADTQYF. CDR3 bases: TGTGCCAGCAGCTTGAGAGCAGATACGCAGTATTTT.

The chain combines TRBV7-9 with TRBJ1-1; no reliable D call. The germline V gene has CDR1 SEHNR and CDR2 FQNEAQ (reference sequence). The ends were cut back, 1 base at V and 3 bases at J, with 12 bases in the middle. The CDR3 contains 15 residues. CDR3 sequence (DNA): TGTGCCAGCAGCTTAGATGATAGGAAGGACACTGAAGCTTTCTTT. Protein: CASSLDDRKDTEAFF.

The rearrangement uses TRBV6-8 and TRBJ1-4; D is unclear. CDR3 size: 15 residues. The V gene lost 6 bases and the J gene lost 8 bases, with 19 bases spanning the gap. Germline V gene data show CDR1 as MNHGY and CDR2 as SAAAGT. CDR3 DNA sequence: TGTGCCAGCAGCAACCCTCAGACGAAGCCGGAAAAACTGTTTTTT. Translated: CASSNPQTKPEKLFF.

The rearrangement joins TRBV7-8 to TRBJ1-3; TRBD1 matches 9 bases. The J segment lost 3 bases and the V segment lost 1 base, leaving 4 bases of the junction unmatched. The CDR3 sequence is 16 residues long. Per the germline V gene, CDR1 is SGHVS and CDR2 is FQNEAQ. The CDR3 spells CASSLVGQGGGNTIYF. For the CDR3, the DNA is TGTGCCAGCAGCTTAGTGGGACAGGGAGGTGGAAACACCATATATTTT.

V and J are TRBV28 and TRBJ2-3; 7 nucleotides line up with TRBD2. The length of the CDR3 is 13 residues. The trim removed 11 bases at V and 3 bases at J, leaving 8 bases unmatched. CDR1 is MDHEN and CDR2 is SYDVKM in the germline V gene. The CDR3: CAEGGDGTDTQYF. For the CDR3, the DNA is TGTGCCGAGGGAGGGGATGGTACAGATACGCAGTATTTT. Full variable domain (missing parts from reference TRBV28 and TRBJ2-3): DVKVTQSSRYLVKRTGEKVFLECVQDMDHENMFWYRQDPGLGLRLIYFSYDVKMKEKGDIPEGYSVSREKKERFSLILESASTNQTSMYLCAEGGDGTDTQYFGPGTRLTVL.

This sequence joins TRBV6-5 and TRBJ2-1; 11 nucleotides line up with TRBD2. Losses at the gene ends were 5 bases for V and 8 bases for J; bases not matched to a gene: 8. The CDR3 runs 15 residues. Germline lookup yields CDR1 MNHEY and CDR2 SVGAGI. The CDR3 reads CASSATSGRGDEQFF. CDR3 coding DNA: TGTGCCAGCAGTGCTACTAGCGGGAGAGGCGATGAGCAGTTCTTC.

This clone has only one observation. The DNA of the CDR3 is TGTGCCAGCAGTCCGCCAACTGGGGCAGGGGCGAAGACTGGGGCCAACGTCCTGACTTTC. Protein sequence: CASSPPTGAGAKTGANVLTF. This chain joins TRBV27 and TRBJ2-6; TRBD1 is a possible D gene (6 bases). The length of the CDR3 is 20 residues. V gave up 5 bases and J gave up 2 bases, with 25 bases separating them. The germline V gene has CDR1 MNHEY and CDR2 SMNVEV (reference sequence).

The chain carries TRBV29-1 and TRBJ2-7; D perhaps matches TRBD1 (5 bases). This CDR3 is built from 13 residues. CDR1 is SQVTM, CDR2 ANQGSEA, per germline. V was clipped by 5 bases and J by 3 bases, with 14 bases between them. The CDR3 loop is CSVLNRTDYEQYF. The CDR3 region has the DNA TGCAGCGTTTTGAACAGGACGGACTACGAGCAGTACTTC.

The DNA for the CDR3 is TGTGCCACCAGCGAGGACAGGGCTCGGGAGACCCAGTACTTC. The encoded protein is CATSEDRARETQYF. V and J are TRBV15 and TRBJ2-5; 8 bases line up with TRBD1. V shed 5 bases, J shed 5 bases, and the junction held 7 bases outside the gene matches. The CDR3 contains 14 residues. The germline V gene has CDR1 LNHNV and CDR2 YYDKDF (reference sequence).

The chain carries TRBV19 and TRBJ1-5, with TRBD1 as a possible D gene (5 bases). The CDR3 loop spans 16 amino acids. Germline V gene lookup returns CDR1 LNHDA and CDR2 SQIVND (reference sequence). Deletions cut 1 base from V and 5 bases from J, with 15 bases between. The CDR3 DNA reads TGTGCCAGTAGTATAGTAAGGGCCCCAGGGCATCAGCCCCAGCATTTT. Translating gives CASSIVRAPGHQPQHF.

This sequence joins TRBV6-5 and TRBJ2-3; 7 bases align to TRBD1. This CDR3 is built from 13 residues. Germline CDR1 MNHEY, CDR2 SVGAGI. The junction had 4 bases not matched to a gene; V was cut back by 7 bases and J by 3 bases. The CDR3 spells CASTETGTDTQYF. CDR3 sequence (DNA): TGTGCCAGCACCGAGACAGGGACAGATACGCAGTATTTT.

The chain carries TRBV6-6 and TRBJ2-5; the D gene is possibly TRBD1 (6 bases). The CDR3 is 12 amino acids. Trimming left V 11 bases short and J 1 base short, with 11 bases between. The V gene's germline CDR1 is MNHNY and CDR2 SVGAGI (reference sequence). The CDR3 protein is CASRTVQETQYF. The DNA of the CDR3 is TGTGCCTCAAGGACAGTCCAAGAGACCCAGTACTTC.

V is TRBV2 and J is TRBJ1-5; D unresolved. Trimming shortened V by 2 bases and J by 2 bases, and 13 bases separated the two germline ends. This CDR3 spans 16 amino acids. CDR1 and CDR2 from the germline V gene are SNHLY and FYNNEI. The CDR3, as DNA: TGTGCCAGCAGTGAACTCCGATTTGGTGGCAATCAGCCCCAGCATTTT. Translating gives CASSELRFGGNQPQHF. The full variable domain, in which reference TRBV2 and TRBJ1-5 provide the parts outside the CDR3, is EPEVTQTPSHQVTQMGQEVILRCVPISNHLYFYWYRQILGQKVEFLVSFYNNEISEKSEIFDDQFSVERPDGSNFTLKIRSTKLEDSAMYFCASSELRFGGNQPQHFGDGTRLSIL.

The V and J genes are TRBV4-2 and TRBJ2-2; 9 bases align to TRBD2. This CDR3 spans 15 amino acids. Germline-derived CDR1 and CDR2 are LGHNA and YNFKEQ. V lost 6 bases and J lost 2; bases outside the gene matches: 4. CDR3 sequence reads: CASRSAGGNTGELFF. The CDR3 nucleotides read TGTGCCAGCAGGTCAGCGGGAGGAAACACCGGGGAGCTGTTTTTT.

This clone showed up just once. The chain links TRBV25-1 to TRBJ1-2; 7 bases fit TRBD1. Germline V gene sequence: CDR1 MGHDK, CDR2 SYGVNS. V shed 2 bases and J 7 bases; nucleotides not matched to a gene: 13. The CDR3 contains 16 residues. CDR3 protein: CASSEVGNRGRVGYTF. The DNA of the CDR3 is TGTGCCAGCAGTGAAGTTGGTAACAGGGGTCGCGTTGGCTACACCTTC.

This chain connects TRBV7-9 to TRBJ1-4; 7 bases agree with TRBD1. The germline V gene has CDR1 SEHNR and CDR2 FQNEAQ (reference sequence). The V segment lost 5 bases and the J segment 12 bases; nucleotides outside the gene matches: 12. The CDR3 sequence is 14 residues long. Here the CDR3 reads CASSPTVQGEELFF. In DNA form, the CDR3 reads TGTGCCAGCAGCCCCACGGTGCAGGGGGAAGAACTGTTTTTT. The whole variable domain, remainder taken from reference TRBV7-9 and TRBJ1-4, is DTGVSQNPRHKITKRGQNVTFRCDPISEHNRLYWYRQTLGQGPEFLTYFQNEAQLEKSRLLSDRFSAERPKGSFSTLEIQRTEQGDSAMYLCASSPTVQGEELFFGSGTQLSVL.

V is TRBV4-1 and J is TRBJ2-3; no reliable D call. V dropped 2 bases and J dropped 2 bases, with 14 bases sitting between them. CDR1 and CDR2 from the germline V gene are MGHRA and YSYEKL. This CDR3 comprises 16 residues. The DNA for the CDR3 is TGCGCCAGCAGCCAACCTGGACGCTTCTCCACAGATACGCAGTATTTT. It is translated as CASSQPGRFSTDTQYF.

This rearrangement joins TRBV28 to TRBJ2-1; D gene unclear. The V end lost 8 bases, the J end lost 1 base, and 9 bases lay between the germline ends. Per germline, CDR1 MDHEN and CDR2 SYDVKM. The CDR3 has 13 amino acids. The CDR3 is CASVGYSYNEQFF. In DNA, the CDR3 is TGTGCCAGCGTGGGCTATTCCTACAATGAGCAGTTCTTC.

The rearrangement uses TRBV30 and TRBJ2-2, with D perhaps matching TRBD2 (5 bases). V was clipped by 1 base and J by 6 bases, with 15 bases between them. Looked up from germline, CDR1 is GTSNPN and CDR2 is SVGIG (reference sequence). The CDR3 totals 15 residues. The CDR3 loop is CAWSEVPGYSGELFF. The CDR3 coding sequence is TGTGCCTGGAGTGAGGTCCCGGGATACTCCGGGGAGCTGTTTTTT.

This clone was counted only a few times. Sequence at one end of the junction differs from germline and may be a read error. This chain links TRBV7-7 with TRBJ2-2; D gene ambiguous. From germline, CDR1 is SSHAT and CDR2 FNYEAQ (reference sequence). The CDR3 is made up of 13 amino acids. CDR3 region: CASSLGDGGELFF. The DNA of the CDR3 is TGTGCTAGCAGCTTAGGCGATGGCGGGGAGCTGTTTTTT.

The CDR3 nucleotides read TGTGCCAGCGAAAACCTAAACTATGGCTACACCTTC. Translation gives CASENLNYGYTF. This chain joins TRBV28 and TRBJ1-2; D gene ambiguous. The V end lost 8 bases, the J end lost 2 bases, and 9 bases lay between the germline ends. The CDR3 contains 12 residues. Germline V gene lookup returns CDR1 MDHEN and CDR2 SYDVKM.